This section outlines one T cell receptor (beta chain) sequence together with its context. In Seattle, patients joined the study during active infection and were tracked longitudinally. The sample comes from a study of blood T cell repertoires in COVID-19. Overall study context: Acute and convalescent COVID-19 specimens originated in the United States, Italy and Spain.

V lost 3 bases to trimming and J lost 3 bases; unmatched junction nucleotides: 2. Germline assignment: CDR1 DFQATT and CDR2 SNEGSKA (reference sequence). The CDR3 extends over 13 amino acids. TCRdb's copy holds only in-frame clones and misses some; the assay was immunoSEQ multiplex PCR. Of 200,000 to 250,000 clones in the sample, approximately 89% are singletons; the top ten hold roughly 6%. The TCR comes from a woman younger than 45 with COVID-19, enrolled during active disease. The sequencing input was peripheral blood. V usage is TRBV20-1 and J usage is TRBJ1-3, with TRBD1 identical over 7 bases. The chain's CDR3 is CSASDRDGNTIYF. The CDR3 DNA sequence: TGCAGTGCTAGTGACAGGGATGGAAACACCATATATTTT.